The text below deals with one TCR beta chain. Its binding antigen is unknown. The input lacks base qualities; no much larger clone sits a single base away. The cohort comprised fewer than 700 healthy bone marrow donors. At the time of sampling, every cohort member was nominally healthy, though immune exposures that went unrecorded were likely present. The donor was CMV seronegative and belonged to the group of approximately 320 seronegative cohort members. A peripheral blood sample was collected from each donor, and TCR beta sequencing was performed on peripheral blood mononuclear cells. Genomic DNA was extracted from the blood cell samples with the Qiagen DNeasy Blood Extraction Kit. The data were taken from a study of cytomegalovirus exposure and HLA in healthy donors (dated by TCRdb to between 2016 and 2019). For the wider study: In an earlier analysis of under 750 of the donors, about 260 Gb of sequence data and 90 million to 120 million unique TCR beta sequences from roughly 190 million T cells were reported. An early release that covered 640 HLA-typed donors contained around 300 gigabases of sequencing data and some 87 million unique TCR sequences. Of the 398 genotyped donors, roughly 85% fell in the genetic ancestry cluster associated with self-reported Caucasian donors. The study was designed to test whether signatures of past pathogen exposure could be identified by cataloging public T cell receptors. The T cell repertoires of 666 subjects were profiled by immunosequencing and related to cytomegalovirus serostatus. In addition to the first cohort of about 650 subjects, a separate validation cohort of approximately 110 different subjects was used. To predict cytomegalovirus infection status, the study combined high-throughput TCR immunosequencing, statistical association of individual TCRs with disease status, and machine learning. In a later analysis, previously published TCR beta repertoires from several hundred donors were re-analyzed and high-resolution HLA genotyping was added so that TCR occurrence patterns could be studied. Rather than using new phenotypic data, the later analysis identified candidate immune exposures from TCR beta sequences and from how often those sequences occurred across donors. An earlier analysis of around 640 of the donors used high-throughput TCR beta sequencing to judge whether each TCR beta V gene segment behaved as functional or pseudogenic. Donor age, sex, ethnicity and CMV serostatus were collected together with the repertoire data. A later genetic analysis used genome-wide SNP genotypes for about 65% of the roughly 700 donors, treating that subset as a discovery cohort. Every discovery cohort repertoire had been produced on one sequencing platform. Class I and class II HLA loci were covered by the typing at four-digit resolution. The number of donors typed differed by locus, with about 629-630 for A, B, C, DRB1 and DQB1, over 500 for DQA1, approximately 580 for DPA1, and around 430 for DPB1. Several DR-DQ haplotypes were treated as single units for association and clustering because of strong linkage in the cohort. Among roughly 370 genotyped donors of the cohort, an average of 235,054 unique TCR beta nucleotide sequences were sequenced per donor, around 20% of them non-productive.

The CDR3 sequence holds 21 residues, the cysteine and phenylalanine included. The kept DNA is CDR3 alone, 63 bases in frame from the first base. Trimming takes 0 bases from V and 3 bases from J, and the germline ends sit 31 bases apart. Based on the germline V gene, the CDR1 and CDR2 sequences are SGDLS and YYNGEE. Results and caveats for the whole study, not just this receptor: In a later analysis, the rate of TCR association differed among HLA loci, with DRB1 alleles having the most associated TCRs and HLA-C alleles having the fewest. Most TCR sequences were observed very rarely across donors, whereas some public TCRs were present in many individuals. In vitro tests confirmed that a few of the cytomegalovirus-associated TCR beta chains recognize cytomegalovirus antigens. Cytomegalovirus status was reported to be diagnosed by the classifier with high specificity and sensitivity in both the original and validation cohorts. A later genetic analysis reported fewer N-insertions in productive TCRs among donors in an Asian-associated ancestry cluster than the roughly 690-donor mean. The earlier analysis of 587 of the donors excluded approximately 15 rarely observed V segments, including chromosome 9 orphons, because counts were too low. The authors suggested that the approach could potentially be extended to other disease states and immunological phenotypes. Only TCR beta chains were sequenced in this cohort, and the absence of alpha or paired-chain data limited detectable features. Because HLA typing was unavailable for some donors at each locus, only the typed subset was used in association tests. An association between a missense DCLRE1C variant and V-gene and J-gene trimming of TCR beta chains was found in a later genetic analysis and replicated in an independent cohort. Sequencing depth was assumed to be roughly uniform across donors in the presence/absence analyses, though that assumption may not hold. CMV serostatus was the only immune exposure information available for the cohort. A group of highly shared sequence variants was considered likely to be a technical artifact of the sequencing pipeline. Because the 87-base-pair reads could not distinguish some IMGT-functional V segments, including TRBV6-2 and TRBV6-3, those segments were excluded. A later analysis reported that several top co-occurrence clusters appeared linked to parvovirus B19, influenza, CMV and Epstein-Barr virus. In the study, around 150 TCR beta chains were listed as associated with cytomegalovirus. A further reported finding was that TCR beta sequences accurately predicted the HLA-A and HLA-B alleles for most subjects in the first cohort. In a later analysis, most CMV-associated TCR beta chains were found to appear HLA-restricted, with HLA associations seemingly driven largely by CMV exposure. In an earlier analysis of around 600 of the donors, most TCR beta V segments appeared in productive rearrangements about 87% or about 30% of the time, broadly matching IMGT annotations. In a later analysis, HLA-associated TCR beta chains showed more clonal expansion and lower generation probabilities than non-associated chains that were equally common. Correlated functional status among segregating V segments might reflect linkage disequilibrium, but an unknown experimental factor could not be ruled out. At a false discovery rate of 0.05, a later analysis linked roughly 17,000 TCR beta sequences to specific HLA alleles. When HLA alleles, especially DR and DQ, strongly co-occurred, attributing TCR associations to individual alleles was difficult.

Libraries were made using the immunoSEQ multiplex PCR assay. For the multiplex PCR, a mixture combining 60 forward primers for TCR Vbeta segments and 13 reverse primers for TCR Jbeta segments was used. A multiplex PCR assay on genomic DNA amplified the CDR3 region of rearranged TCR beta genes. Amplified TCR beta libraries were sequenced as 87-base-pair reads on the Illumina HiSeq System. Concerning the study's data processing: A later analysis tallied tens of millions of unique TCR beta chains across the 650 to 750 repertoires, and some 10 million of those chains were shared by two or more donors. To remove PCR and sequencing errors, raw reads were error-corrected and collapsed into unique sequences using a nearest-neighbor algorithm that merged closely related sequences. V, D and J gene segments were assigned by aligning CDR3 sequences to IMGT reference sequences. For a sequence to be retained, a match of at least six nucleotides was required to both a V gene segment and a J gene segment. Rearrangements were classified as productive when the CDR3 lacked stop codons and remained in frame with V and J, and all other rearrangements were classified as non-productive. CDR3 was defined according to IMGT convention as the region running from the second conserved V-encoded cysteine to the conserved J-encoded phenylalanine. The earlier analysis of 500 to 750 of the donors excluded any sequence lacking an unambiguous match to a single V gene segment. An earlier analysis of several hundred of the donors called V segments functional above 56.7% productive rearrangements and segregating when the between-donor standard deviation exceeded 5%. A statistical classification framework was developed to diagnose cytomegalovirus status using the catalog of TCR beta chain sequences. In a later analysis, V and J genes were assigned by comparing TCR nucleotide sequences against IMGT/GENE-DB human TR gene sequences. Using the TCRdist pipeline, a later analysis assigned CDR3 sequences along with most-parsimonious VDJ recombination scenarios. In a later analysis, every TCR beta chain was defined by the combination of its CDR3 amino acid sequence and its V-gene family, and reads without a unique V-gene family were dropped. As a way to deal with suspected cross-contamination and a sequencing artifact, a later analysis dropped 500 to 700 nucleotide sequences that were highly shared and had low generation probability. A later analysis calculated a clonal expansion index for each public chain from normalized within-repertoire ranks of inferred template counts. In a later analysis, generation probabilities were computed with a VDJ recombination model fitted to out-of-frame rearrangements, and the resulting probabilities were checked against IGoR. In a later analysis, hypergeometric tests were used to score TCR-TCR, TCR-HLA and TCR-CMV co-occurrence, with a repertoire-size bias correction applied to TCR pairs. A later analysis estimated false discovery rates by permuting HLA or CMV assignments 20 times. A later analysis grouped co-occurring TCRs with DBSCAN, adding TCRdist sequence similarity when clustering within HLA-allele-positive subsets. Co-occurrence clustering excluded repertoires with fewer than 30,000 or more than 120,000 public chains, plus five with anomalous nucleotide sharing. As stored in TCRdb, this immuneACCESS dataset retains in-frame rearrangements with V and J assigned. A fraction of the clones does not appear; measured against another copy, unresolved V genes explain less than half of the discrepancy, and the remainder lacks a known reason. The DNA was the basis for D and trimming; V, J and clone size are from that table. The sample table records about 250,000 clones; 85% of these occur just once. The top ten clones comprise 0.2% to 0.25% of the sample.

The sequenced sample was PBMCs. This sequence originates from a girl aged 2-10 years in good health and CMV-seronegative. Recombination connected TRBV9 to TRBJ2-7; a tentative D match to TRBD2 spans 7 bases. The CDR3 corresponds to CASSVDAGAGNSKIRGYEQYF. The DNA sequence is as follows: TGTGCCAGCAGCGTAGACGCGGGGGCTGGGAACTCCAAAATCCGGGGCTACGAGCAGTACTTC. Joined to the reference TRBV9 and TRBJ2-7 proteins, this CDR3 gives the full variable domain: DSGVTQTPKHLITATGQRVTLRCSPRSGDLSVYWYQQSLDQGLQFLIQYYNGEERAKGNILERFSAQQFPDLHSELNLSSLELGDSALYFCASSVDAGAGNSKIRGYEQYFGPGTRLTVT.